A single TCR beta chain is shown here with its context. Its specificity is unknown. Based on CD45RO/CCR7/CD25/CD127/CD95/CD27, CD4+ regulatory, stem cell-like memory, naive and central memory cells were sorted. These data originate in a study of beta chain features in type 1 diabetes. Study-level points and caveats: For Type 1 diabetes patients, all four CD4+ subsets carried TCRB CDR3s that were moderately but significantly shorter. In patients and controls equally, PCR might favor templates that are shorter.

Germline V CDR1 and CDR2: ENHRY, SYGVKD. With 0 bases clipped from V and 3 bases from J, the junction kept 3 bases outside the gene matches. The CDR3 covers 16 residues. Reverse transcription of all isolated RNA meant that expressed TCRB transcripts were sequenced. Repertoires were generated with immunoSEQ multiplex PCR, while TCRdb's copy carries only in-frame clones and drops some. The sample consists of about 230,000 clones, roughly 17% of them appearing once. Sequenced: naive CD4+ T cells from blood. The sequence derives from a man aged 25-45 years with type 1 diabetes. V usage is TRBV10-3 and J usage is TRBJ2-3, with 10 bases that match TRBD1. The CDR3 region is CAISESTGQGTDTQYF. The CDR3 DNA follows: TGTGCCATCAGTGAGTCGACGGGACAGGGGACAGATACGCAGTATTTT.